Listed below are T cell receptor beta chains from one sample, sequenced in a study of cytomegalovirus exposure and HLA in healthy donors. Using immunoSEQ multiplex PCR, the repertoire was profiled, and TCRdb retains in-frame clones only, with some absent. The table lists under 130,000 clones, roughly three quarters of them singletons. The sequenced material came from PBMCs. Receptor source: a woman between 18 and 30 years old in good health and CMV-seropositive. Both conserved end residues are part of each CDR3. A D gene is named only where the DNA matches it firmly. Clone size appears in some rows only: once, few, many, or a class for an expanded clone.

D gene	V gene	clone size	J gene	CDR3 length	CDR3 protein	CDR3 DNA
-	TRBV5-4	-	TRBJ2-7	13	CASSLDGTYEQYF	TGTGCCAGCAGCTTGGACGGGACCTACGAGCAGTACTTC
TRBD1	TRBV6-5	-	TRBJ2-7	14	CASSKDRGFGKQYF	TGTGCCAGCAGTAAGGACAGGGGGTTTGGCAAGCAGTACTTC
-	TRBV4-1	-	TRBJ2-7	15	CASSQDLSVGGEQYF	TGCGCCAGCAGCCAAGATCTGAGTGTTGGCGGCGAGCAGTACTTC
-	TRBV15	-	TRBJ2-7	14	CATSRGGDSYEQYF	TGTGCCACCAGCAGAGGGGGGGATAGCTACGAGCAGTACTTC
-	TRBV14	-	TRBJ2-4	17	CASSQDEGVGAKNIQYF	TGTGCCAGCAGCCAAGATGAGGGGGTTGGGGCCAAAAACATTCAGTACTTC
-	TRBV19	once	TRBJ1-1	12	CASSIEYVEAFF	TGTGCCAGTAGTATAGAGTATGTGGAAGCTTTCTTT
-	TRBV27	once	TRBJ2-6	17	CASSPKNWPRRANVLTF	TGTGCCAGCAGTCCCAAGAACTGGCCCAGGCGGGCCAACGTCCTGACTTTC
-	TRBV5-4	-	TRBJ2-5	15	CASSFSAGEGETQYF	TGTGCCAGCAGCTTTTCAGCAGGGGAGGGGGAGACCCAGTACTTC
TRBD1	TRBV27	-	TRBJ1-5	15	CASSFGTGAGQPQHF	TGTGCCAGCAGTTTTGGAACAGGGGCCGGGCAGCCCCAGCATTTT
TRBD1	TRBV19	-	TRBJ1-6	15	CASSISGGRDSPLHF	TGTGCCAGTAGTATCTCAGGGGGAAGGGATTCACCCCTCCACTTT
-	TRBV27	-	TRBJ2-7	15	CASSLTAKRAYEQYF	TGTGCCAGCAGTTTAACGGCTAAACGGGCCTACGAGCAGTACTTC
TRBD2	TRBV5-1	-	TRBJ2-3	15	CASSLASGGADTQYF	TGCGCCAGCAGCTTGGCCAGCGGGGGTGCAGATACGCAGTATTTT
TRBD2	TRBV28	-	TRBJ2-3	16	CASSFLLAGGTDTQYF	TGTGCCAGCAGTTTTCTACTAGCGGGGGGCACAGATACGCAGTATTTT
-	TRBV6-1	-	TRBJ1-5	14	CASKRDRGNQPQHF	TGTGCCAGCAAGAGGGATCGGGGGAATCAGCCCCAGCATTTT
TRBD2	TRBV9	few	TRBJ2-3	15	CASSPLAGGADTQYF	TGTGCCAGCAGTCCACTAGCGGGAGGAGCAGATACGCAGTATTTT
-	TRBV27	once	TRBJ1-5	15	CASSLDGQRGQPQHF	TGTGCCAGCAGTTTAGACGGACAGCGAGGTCAGCCCCAGCATTTT
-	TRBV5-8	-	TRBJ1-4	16	CASSLAVRGAEEKLFF	TGTGCCAGCAGCTTGGCCGTGCGGGGGGCGGAAGAAAAACTGTTTTTT
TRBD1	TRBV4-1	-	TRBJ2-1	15	CASSPRDRGSNEQFF	TGCGCCAGCAGCCCACGGGACAGGGGAAGCAATGAGCAGTTCTTC
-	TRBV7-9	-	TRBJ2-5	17	CASSLSHYSGEQETQYF	TGTGCCAGCAGCTTATCACACTACTCAGGGGAGCAAGAGACCCAGTACTTC
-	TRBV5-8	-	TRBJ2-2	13	CASSYRNSGELFF	TGTGCCAGCAGCTACCGGAACAGCGGGGAGCTGTTTTTT
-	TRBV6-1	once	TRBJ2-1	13	CASSEVPGCEEFF	TGTGCCAGCAGTGAAGTTCCGGGATGTGAGGAGTTCTTC
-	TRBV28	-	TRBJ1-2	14	CASSSQGISYGYTF	TGTGCCAGCAGTTCGCAGGGTATAAGCTATGGCTACACCTTC
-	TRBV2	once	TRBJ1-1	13	CASSLGGNTEAFF	TGTGCCAGCAGCCTCGGGGGAAACACTGAAGCTTTCTTT
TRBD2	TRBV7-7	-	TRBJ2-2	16	CASSRTSGISTGELFF	TGTGCTAGCAGCCGGACTAGCGGGATTTCCACCGGGGAGCTGTTTTTT
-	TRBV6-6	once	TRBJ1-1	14	CAARKVGENTEAFF	TGTGCCGCACGGAAGGTCGGGGAGAACACTGAAGCTTTCTTT
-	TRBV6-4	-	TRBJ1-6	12	CAIGPQGSPLHF	TGTGCCATCGGACCTCAGGGGTCACCCCTCCACTTT
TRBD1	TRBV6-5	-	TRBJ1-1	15	CASSYSGQVNTEAFF	TGTGCCAGCAGTTACTCGGGACAGGTTAACACTGAAGCTTTCTTT
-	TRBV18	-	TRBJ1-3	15	CASSHGLGNRNTIYF	TGTGCCAGCTCACATGGACTGGGCAATAGAAACACCATATATTTT
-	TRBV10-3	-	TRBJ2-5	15	CAIRWGQGSQETQYF	TGTGCCATCAGGTGGGGACAAGGATCTCAAGAGACCCAGTACTTC
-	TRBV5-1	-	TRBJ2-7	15	CASSLRTVGSYEQYF	TGCGCCAGCAGCTTGAGGACAGTGGGCTCCTACGAGCAGTACTTC
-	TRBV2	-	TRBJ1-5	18	CASSDPARALESNQPQHF	TGTGCCAGCAGTGATCCAGCCCGAGCCCTAGAAAGCAATCAGCCCCAGCATTTT
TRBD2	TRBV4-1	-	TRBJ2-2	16	CASSQGLAGVAGELFF	TGCGCCAGCAGCCAAGGTCTAGCGGGGGTGGCCGGGGAGCTGTTTTTT
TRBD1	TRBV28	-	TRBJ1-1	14	CASSFQGAGTEAFF	TGTGCCAGCAGTTTTCAGGGGGCTGGCACTGAAGCTTTCTTT
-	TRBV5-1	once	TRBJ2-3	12	CASRIATDTQYF	TGCGCCAGCAGAATAGCCACAGATACGCAGTATTTT
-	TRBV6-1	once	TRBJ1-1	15	CASSEFTGLNTEAFF	TGTGCCAGCAGTGAATTTACAGGCTTGAACACTGAAGCTTTCTTT
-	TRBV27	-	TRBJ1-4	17	CASSLGRLRRTNEKLFF	TGTGCCAGCAGTTTAGGGAGATTACGGCGGACTAATGAAAAACTGTTTTTT
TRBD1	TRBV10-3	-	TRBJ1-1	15	CAISEEGQGTTEAFF	TGTGCCATCAGTGAGGAAGGACAGGGGACCACTGAAGCTTTCTTT
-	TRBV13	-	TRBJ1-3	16	CASSLPQQGAGNTIYF	TGTGCCAGCAGCTTACCCCAACAGGGCGCTGGAAACACCATATATTTT
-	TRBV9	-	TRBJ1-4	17	CASSPRGHFTRGEKLFF	TGTGCCAGCAGCCCTCGGGGACATTTCACTCGGGGTGAAAAACTGTTTTTT
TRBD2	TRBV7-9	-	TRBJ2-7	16	CASSYTGTSGSYEQYF	TGTGCCAGCAGCTATACCGGGACTAGCGGTTCCTACGAGCAGTACTTC
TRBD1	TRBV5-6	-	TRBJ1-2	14	CASSFGTANYGYTF	TGTGCCAGCAGCTTCGGGACAGCTAACTATGGCTACACCTTC
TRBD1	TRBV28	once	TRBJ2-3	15	CASSYDRAGTDTQYF	TGTGCCAGCAGTTATGACAGGGCCGGGACAGATACGCAGTATTTT
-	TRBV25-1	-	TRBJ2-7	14	CASSPRVTTYEQYF	TGTGCCAGCAGTCCACGGGTTACGACTTACGAGCAGTACTTC
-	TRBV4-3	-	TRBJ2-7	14	CASSPGQEGDEQYF	TGCGCCAGCAGCCCAGGACAGGAGGGAGACGAGCAGTACTTC